This T cell receptor beta chain originates from a study of identical twins. Study-level points and caveats: Out-of-frame alpha sequences that twins shared showed excess low generation probability.

The CDR3 contains 19 residues. With V trimmed by 0 bases and J by 5 bases, 13 bases remained unmatched. The V gene's germline CDR1 is SGHTA and CDR2 FQGNSA. Turning to this clonotype: Its specificity is not known.

In TCRdb, the 5' RACE reads were re-called with MiXCR into one record per CDR3 protein. The data hold 420,000 or so distinct CDR3 sequences, with 18% observed a single time. The chain recombines TRBV7-2 with TRBJ2-3; 11 bases are shared with TRBD1. This clonotype was obtained from a man aged 50-59 years in good health. Sequencing was performed on naive T cells sorted from blood. CDR3 bases: TGTGCCAGCAGCTTAGCATCCGGGTCGGGGACAGGGGGACGAGATACGCAGTATTTT. It encodes CASSLASGSGTGGRDTQYF.